This T cell receptor (beta chain) derives from a study of radiation and T cells in renal cell carcinoma. Treatment reported: treatment-naive control, cytoreductive nephrectomy. Using immunoSEQ multiplex PCR, the repertoire was profiled, and TCRdb retains in-frame clones only, with some absent. The sample contains approximately 16,000 clones, roughly 56% of which appear only once. About this clone: The antigen is undetermined.

Notes on the study in general: Intratumoral heterogeneity was not captured in these approximately 0.9 g regions. Compared with controls, irradiated tumors showed greater TCR clonality. Dominant CDR3 motifs were more common in irradiated tumors than controls.

In germline, CDR1 is PRHDT, CDR2 FYEKMQ (reference sequence). The CDR3 loop spans 18 amino acids. J was trimmed by 3 bases and V by 1 base; bases with no gene match: 13. The input for sequencing was tumor tissue, taken from a patient whose treatment was nephrectomy without radiotherapy. This chain uses TRBV13 with TRBJ1-1, with 8 bases identical to TRBD1. This sequence originates from a man aged 50-60 years with renal cell carcinoma. The CDR3 is CASSLVVGTGYRYTEAFF. As DNA, the CDR3 is TGTGCCAGCAGCTTAGTTGTTGGGACAGGATATCGGTACACTGAAGCTTTCTTT.